This T cell receptor beta chain was documented in a study of spatial heterogeneity in lung cancer. Points from the study as a whole: Expanded alpha and beta TCR counts within tumors tracked tumor mutation counts.

TCRdb fed the 5' RACE reads into MiXCR, producing one record per CDR3 protein. The sample yields about 18,000 distinct CDR3 sequences, around 8% seen once. CDR3 length: 15 amino acids. Per germline, CDR1 MGHRA and CDR2 YSYEKL. Between the trimmed V and J ends, which lost 4 bases and 2 bases, there was a span of 14 bases. Time point defined: sample taken at primary tumor resection. The donors, more than 55 patients with untreated early-stage non-small cell lung cancer, provided the samples. From tumor, nontumor lung or frozen PBMC, whole RNA was taken unsorted for sequencing. In this sample, this clonotype turned up many times. Its antigen is currently unknown.

The sequence was obtained from a male donor with early-stage non-small cell lung cancer. The J gene is TRBJ1-1, the V gene TRBV4-1; D is undetermined. Sequenced here: lung tumor tissue, sampled at surgery. In DNA, the CDR3 is TGCGCCAGCAGCCTTGGACCTACACTTAACACTGAAGCTTTCTTT. Translated, it gives CASSLGPTLNTEAFF.